The 21 T cell receptor beta chains presented below share a single source sample, sequenced in a study of blood T cell repertoires in COVID-19. Repertoires were generated with immunoSEQ multiplex PCR, while TCRdb's copy carries only in-frame clones and drops some. The sample has about 25,000 clones; about 88% are singletons. Sequenced: peripheral blood. The receptors come from a man between 70 and 80 years old with COVID-19, enrolled during active disease.

This rearrangement joins TRBV5-1 to TRBJ1-4, with 7 bases fitting TRBD1. The V segment lost 4 bases and the J segment 4 bases; nucleotides outside the gene matches: 1. Germline CDR1 SGHRS, CDR2 YFSETQ. The CDR3 extends over 13 amino acids. The CDR3 DNA is TGCGCCAGCAGCAGGGACAGTAATGAAAAACTGTTTTTT. Translation gives CASSRDSNEKLFF.

This chain connects TRBV5-1 to TRBJ2-3; 11 bases agree with TRBD2. The germline CDR1 and CDR2 sequences are SGHRS and YFSETQ. The CDR3 extends over 16 amino acids. J gave up 5 bases and V 2 bases, and 7 bases lay outside the gene matches. CDR3 nucleotide sequence: TGCGCCAGCAGCTTTGGGCTAGCGGGAGGTCTAGATACGCAGTATTTT. Translated, it gives CASSFGLAGGLDTQYF.

J is TRBJ2-7 and V is TRBV5-6, with 9 bases that match TRBD2. This CDR3 has 17 amino acids. Germline V gives CDR1 SGHDT, CDR2 YYEEEE. V gave up 0 bases and J gave up 0 bases; unmatched junction bases: 7. CDR3 bases: TGTGCCAGCAGCTTGGCCCTAGCGGGGATAAGCTCCTACGAGCAGTACTTC. It codes for CASSLALAGISSYEQYF. The full variable domain, in which reference TRBV5-6 and TRBJ2-7 provide the parts outside the CDR3, is DAGVTQSPTHLIKTRGQQVTLRCSPKSGHDTVSWYQQALGQGPQFIFQYYEEEERQRGNFPDRFSGHQFPNYSSELNVNALLLGDSALYLCASSLALAGISSYEQYFGPGTRLTVT.

The chain has TRBV5-1 and TRBJ1-1; the match to TRBD1 covers 7 bases. Germline V CDR1 and CDR2: SGHRS, YFSETQ. The CDR3 has 16 amino acids. V lost 0 bases, J lost 2 bases, and 7 bases stayed unmatched. In DNA form, the CDR3 reads TGCGCCAGCAGCTTGGGGACGGACAGGTCTAACACTGAAGCTTTCTTT. Translating it yields CASSLGTDRSNTEAFF.

The V gene is TRBV6-2 or TRBV6-3, the J gene TRBJ2-1; 8 bases match TRBD2. Germline loops: CDR1 MNHEY, CDR2 SVGEGT. This CDR3 region has 15 residues. V gave up 4 bases and J gave up 7 bases; unmatched junction bases: 9. The CDR3: CASSFRGLEKNEQFF. CDR3 bases: TGTGCCAGCAGTTTCCGGGGACTAGAAAAGAATGAGCAGTTCTTC.

V and J are TRBV19 and TRBJ1-4; TRBD1 aligns across 9 bases. CDR1 and CDR2 (germline): LNHDA, SQIVND (reference sequence). This CDR3 has 14 residues. Trimming at V came to 7 bases and at J to 7 bases, leaving 7 bases not matched to a gene. Here the CDR3 reads CASMSGTGPEKLFF. In nucleotides, the CDR3 is TGTGCCAGTATGTCCGGGACAGGGCCTGAAAAACTGTTTTTT. The full variable domain, with the rest looked up from reference TRBV19 and TRBJ1-4, is DGGITQSPKYLFRKEGQNVTLSCEQNLNHDAMYWYRQDPGQGLRLIYYSQIVNDFQKGDIAEGYSVSREKKESFPLTVTSAQKNPTAFYLCASMSGTGPEKLFFGSGTQLSVL.

The chain uses TRBV25-1 and TRBJ2-1; D not certain. This CDR3 comprises 12 residues. Germline V gives CDR1 MGHDK, CDR2 SYGVNS. The V end lost 8 bases, the J end lost 5 bases, and 10 bases lay between the germline ends. CDR3 protein: CASSVIHNEQFF. The CDR3 DNA reads TGTGCCAGCTCTGTAATCCACAATGAGCAGTTCTTC.

This chain connects TRBV14 to TRBJ1-4; no definite D call. Germline CDR1 and CDR2: SGHDN and FVKESK. The CDR3 covers 15 residues. Trimming pared 4 bases from V and 3 bases from J, leaving 12 bases between. CDR3 amino acids: CASSPLGASNEKLFF. The CDR3 DNA follows: TGTGCCAGCAGCCCGTTGGGAGCTTCTAATGAAAAACTGTTTTTT.

The table lists this clone with a count of one. The rearrangement uses TRBV2 and TRBJ2-3; 8 bases fit TRBD2. Germline trimming cut 9 bases from V and 2 bases from J; bases unmatched to any gene: 4. The length of the CDR3 is 13 residues. Germline-derived CDR1 and CDR2 are SNHLY and FYNNEI. The CDR3 DNA is TGTGCCAGGTTTAGCGGGGACACAGATACGCAGTATTTT. This codes for CARFSGDTDTQYF. The variable domain in full, with the rest retrieved from reference TRBV2 and TRBJ2-3, is EPEVTQTPSHQVTQMGQEVILRCVPISNHLYFYWYRQILGQKVEFLVSFYNNEISEKSEIFDDQFSVERPDGSNFTLKIRSTKLEDSAMYFCARFSGDTDTQYFGPGTRLTVL.

The gene calls are TRBV29-1 and TRBJ1-2; tentatively, D is TRBD1 (6 bases). With 3 bases removed from V and 8 bases from J, the gap between germline ends came to 13 bases. Germline CDR1 and CDR2: SQVTM and ANQGSEA. The CDR3 has 12 residues. CDR3 DNA sequence: TGCAGCGTTGACAGGGGCGCAGGGGGCTACACCTTC. It codes for CSVDRGAGGYTF.

The V and J genes are TRBV3-1 (or the pseudogene TRBV3-2) and TRBJ1-4; 7 bases agree with TRBD1. Germline V gene sequence: CDR1 LGHDT, CDR2 YNNKEL (reference sequence). The ends lost 4 bases at V and 3 bases at J; junction bases unmatched: 5. The CDR3 runs to 15 residues. CDR3 coding DNA: TGTGCCAGCAGCCTTAGACAGGGAGCTAATGAAAAACTGTTTTTT. It yields the protein CASSLRQGANEKLFF.

This chain uses TRBV12-5 with TRBJ2-3; TRBD2 might be the D (5 bases). V shed 3 bases and J shed 3 bases, with 16 bases lying between them. The CDR3 totals 16 residues. Germline CDR1 reads LGHNT; CDR2 reads FRNRAP. The CDR3 nucleotides are TGTGCTAGTGGTTTCGTACCTAACGGGATTACAGATACGCAGTATTTT. Residues: CASGFVPNGITDTQYF.

This CDR3 is CASQGTPDYEQYF. CDR3 sequence (DNA): TGTGCCAGCCAAGGGACACCAGACTACGAGCAGTACTTC. The rearrangement joins TRBV7-9 to TRBJ2-7; TRBD1 is a possible D gene (6 bases). Germline V lookup: CDR1 SEHNR, CDR2 FQNEAQ (reference sequence). The V end was cut by 8 bases, the J end by 3 bases, with 14 bases between. This CDR3 spans 13 amino acids.

J is TRBJ2-7 and V is TRBV5-6; D might be TRBD2 (5 bases). CDR3 size: 14 residues. V lost 2 bases and J 2 bases, leaving 11 bases between the germline ends. The V gene's germline CDR1 is SGHDT and CDR2 YYEEEE. CDR3: CASSFGPGTYEQYF. The CDR3 DNA follows: TGTGCCAGCAGCTTTGGCCCGGGGACCTACGAGCAGTACTTC.

This sequence joins TRBV9 and TRBJ1-4; a possible D gene is TRBD1 (6 bases). CDR1 SGDLS and CDR2 YYNGEE come from the germline V gene. This CDR3 has 15 amino acids. With 4 bases removed from V and 8 bases from J, the gap between germline ends came to 18 bases. In DNA form, the CDR3 reads TGTGCCAGCAGCCCTTCAGGGGAGGGCGAAGAAAAACTGTTTTTT. Its translation is CASSPSGEGEEKLFF.

The V and J genes are TRBV7-2 and TRBJ1-2, with D perhaps TRBD1 (5 bases). This CDR3 has 17 residues. V was shortened by 1 base and J by 8 bases, with 23 bases between the two germline ends. From germline, CDR1 is SGHTA and CDR2 FQGNSA. DNA of the CDR3: TGTGCCAGCAGCTTAGAAGGGCGCAGGGCCTCGGGTGGAGGCTACACCTTC. It specifies CASSLEGRRASGGGYTF.

The gene calls are TRBV4-1 and TRBJ2-1; 8 nucleotides agree with TRBD2. Germline loops: CDR1 MGHRA, CDR2 YSYEKL. Trimming removed 0 bases from V and 5 bases from J; junction bases left unmatched: 9. This CDR3 comprises 17 residues. CDR3 DNA: TGCGCCAGCAGCCAAGATGGAGGCGGGGGGCGGAACAATGAGCAGTTCTTC. This translates into CASSQDGGGGRNNEQFF.

Here the CDR3 reads CASSQGRADGEQYF. CDR3 bases: TGCGCCAGCAGCCAAGGCAGAGCGGACGGCGAGCAGTACTTC. The gene calls are TRBV5-1 and TRBJ2-7; D may be TRBD2 (5 bases). V lost 4 bases to trimming and J lost 6 bases, with 17 bases between them. The CDR3 sequence is 14 residues long. CDR1 and CDR2 from the germline V gene are SGHRS and YFSETQ.

This clone was counted only a few times. CDR3 sequence (DNA): TGTGCCAGCAGTGAAGGCCCAGGGTCCGCTGACTACGAGCAGTACTTC. Residues: CASSEGPGSADYEQYF. This chain joins TRBV6-1 and TRBJ2-7, with TRBD1 as a possible D gene (5 bases). Trimming stripped 1 base from V and 3 bases from J, with 16 bases between. The V gene's germline CDR1 is MNHNS and CDR2 SASEGT. The CDR3 is 16 amino acids.

V usage is TRBV29-1 and J usage is TRBJ1-1; 8 bases are shared with TRBD1. V shed 1 base, J shed 4 bases, and the junction held 11 bases outside the gene matches. This CDR3 is built from 16 residues. Germline lookup yields CDR1 SQVTM and CDR2 ANQGSEA. This chain's CDR3 is CSVEGQGRIEGTEAFF. DNA for the CDR3: TGCAGCGTTGAAGGACAGGGGCGAATTGAAGGCACTGAAGCTTTCTTT.

J is TRBJ2-2 and V is TRBV4-2, with TRBD2 as a possible D gene (5 bases). Germline V gene sequence: CDR1 LGHNA, CDR2 YNFKEQ. This CDR3 is built from 16 residues. Between the trimmed V and J ends, which lost 0 bases and 1 base, there was a span of 9 bases. In DNA, the CDR3 is TGTGCCAGCAGCCAAGATACTAGTGGGAACACCGGGGAGCTGTTTTTT. It encodes CASSQDTSGNTGELFF.